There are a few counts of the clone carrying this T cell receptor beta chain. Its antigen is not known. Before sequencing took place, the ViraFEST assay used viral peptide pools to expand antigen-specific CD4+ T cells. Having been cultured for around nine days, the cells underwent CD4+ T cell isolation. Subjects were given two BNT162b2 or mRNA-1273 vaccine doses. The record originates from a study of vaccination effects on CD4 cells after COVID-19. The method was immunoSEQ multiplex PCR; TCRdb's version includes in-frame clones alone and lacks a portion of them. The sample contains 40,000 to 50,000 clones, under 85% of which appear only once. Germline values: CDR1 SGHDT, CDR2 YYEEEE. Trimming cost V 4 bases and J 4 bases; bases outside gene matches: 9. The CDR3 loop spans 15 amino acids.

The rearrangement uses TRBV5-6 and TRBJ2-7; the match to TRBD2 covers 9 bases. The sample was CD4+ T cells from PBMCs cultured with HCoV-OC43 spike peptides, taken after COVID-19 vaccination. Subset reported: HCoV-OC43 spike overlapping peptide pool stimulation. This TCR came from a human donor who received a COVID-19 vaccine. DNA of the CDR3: TGTGCCAGCAGCCTCTTGGGACTAGCAGGGTACGAGCAGTACTTC. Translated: CASSLLGLAGYEQYF.